A single sample is the source of the 24 T cell receptor beta chains below, sequenced in a study of cytomegalovirus exposure and HLA in healthy donors. 13 Jbeta primers and 60 Vbeta primers were used for the PCR. Generated by immunoSEQ multiplex PCR, the TCRdb table keeps only in-frame clones and is missing some. In the table there are about 180,000 clones, approximately 73% of which are singletons. The sequenced sample consisted of PBMCs. Receptors were obtained from a woman in her 30s in good health and CMV-seropositive.

The chain recombines TRBV9 with TRBJ2-3, with D perhaps TRBD1 (6 bases). V was pared by 0 bases and J by 5 bases, with 13 bases between. Germline V gene sequence: CDR1 SGDLS, CDR2 YYNGEE. The CDR3 is 15 residues long. The CDR3 region has the DNA TGTGCCAGCAGCGTAGGGGGGCTAGGTAAAGATACGCAGTATTTT. This sequence encodes CASSVGGLGKDTQYF.

The chain uses TRBV10-3 and TRBJ2-3, with 11 bases matching TRBD2. V shed 6 bases and J 6 bases; nucleotides not matched to a gene: 11. CDR3 length equals 16 residues. Germline V gives CDR1 ENHRY, CDR2 SYGVKD. CDR3 sequence: CAISTSTSGVADTQYF. CDR3 nucleotides: TGTGCCATCAGCACTTCGACTAGCGGGGTTGCGGATACGCAGTATTTT.

This rearrangement joins TRBV19 to TRBJ1-2, with 7 bases matching TRBD1. The V gene's germline CDR1 is LNHDA and CDR2 SQIVND (reference sequence). The CDR3 totals 16 residues. After removal of 4 bases from V and 5 bases from J, the junction contained 13 bases not matched to a gene. The CDR3 DNA reads TGTGCCAGTAGTAGAGCCGACGCCGGGACAGAGTATGGCTACACCTTC. Translating gives CASSRADAGTEYGYTF.

This chain links TRBV6-5 with TRBJ1-2, with D possibly TRBD1 on 5 matching bases. This CDR3 region has 13 residues. V was cut by 6 bases and J by 6 bases, with 14 bases left in between. The germline gives CDR1 MNHEY, CDR2 SVGAGI. CDR3 region: CASRRGADHGYTF. DNA of the CDR3: TGTGCCAGCAGAAGGGGCGCAGACCATGGCTACACCTTC.

A word on this clone: The sample has other DNA sequences that encode this CDR3 too. The V and J genes are TRBV5-1 and TRBJ1-2, with TRBD1 identical over 8 bases. CDR3 length: 15 amino acids. Germline CDR1 is SGHRS and CDR2 is YFSETQ. V trimming: 2 bases; J trimming: 0 bases; junction bases outside the gene matches: 3. CDR3 nucleotides: TGCGCCAGCAGCTTAGGACAGGGTGCTAACTATGGCTACACCTTC. As protein: CASSLGQGANYGYTF.

V and J are TRBV7-8 and TRBJ2-1; 16 bases align to TRBD2. The CDR3 length is 15 residues. V was clipped by 5 bases and J by 7 bases; unmatched bases: 2. The V gene's germline CDR1 is SGHVS and CDR2 FQNEAQ. CDR3 region: CASSQGLAGGNEQFF. The CDR3 DNA is TGTGCCAGCAGCCAGGGACTAGCGGGGGGGAATGAGCAGTTCTTC.

On this clone: At the DNA level, this CDR3 is encoded by other sequences in the same sample as well. The chain is built from TRBV28 and TRBJ2-7; D call uncertain. V lost 6 bases and J 3 bases, leaving 3 bases between the germline ends. The CDR3 is 10 amino acids. Germline CDR1 and CDR2: MDHEN and SYDVKM. The CDR3 region has the DNA TGTGCCAGCAGCCACTACGAGCAGTACTTC. Translating gives CASSHYEQYF.

The chain recombines TRBV4-2 with TRBJ1-2; TRBD1 matches at 8 bases. The CDR3 is 16 amino acids. V was clipped by 1 base and J by 4 bases; unmatched bases: 8. Germline CDR1 is LGHNA and CDR2 is YNFKEQ. DNA of the CDR3: TGTGCCAGCAGCCAAGCCTCCCTCGGACAGGGCTATGGCTACACCTTC. Its translation: CASSQASLGQGYGYTF.

The J gene is TRBJ2-3, the V gene TRBV4-3; 9 bases align to TRBD2. V shed 5 bases and J 3 bases; nucleotides not matched to a gene: 9. The CDR3 is made up of 16 amino acids. The germline V gene has CDR1 LGHNA and CDR2 YSLEER. The CDR3 region is CASSDGRGGVTDTQYF. Written as DNA, the CDR3 is TGCGCCAGCAGCGATGGGCGGGGGGGCGTTACAGATACGCAGTATTTT.

V and J are TRBV5-1 and TRBJ1-2; tentative D call: TRBD1 (6 bases). V lost 0 bases to trimming and J lost 5 bases, with 11 bases between them. This CDR3 has 14 amino acids. CDR1 is SGHRS and CDR2 is YFSETQ in the germline V gene. The CDR3: CASSLGQGLYGYTF. In DNA, the CDR3 is TGCGCCAGCAGCTTGGGTCAGGGGCTATATGGCTACACCTTC.

V usage is TRBV2 and J usage is TRBJ2-1, with 11 nucleotides matching TRBD2. With V trimmed by 6 bases and J by 6 bases, 7 bases remained unmatched. Germline V gene sequence: CDR1 SNHLY, CDR2 FYNNEI. The CDR3 runs to 15 residues. CDR3 sequence: CASRETSGVGNEQFF. CDR3 bases: TGTGCCAGCAGGGAGACTAGCGGGGTAGGCAATGAGCAGTTCTTC.

A remark on this clone: This may stem from a read error, because a much larger clone lies one nucleotide away. The gene calls are TRBV5-4 and TRBJ2-3, with 7 bases lining up with TRBD2. The V segment lost 5 bases and the J segment 2 bases; nucleotides outside the gene matches: 2. The CDR3 extends over 13 amino acids. Germline CDR1 SGHNT, CDR2 YYREEE (reference sequence). Written as DNA, the CDR3 is TGTGCCAGCAGGAGCGGGGACACAGATACGCAGTATTTT. Its translation is CASRSGDTDTQYF.

The V call is TRBV11-2, the J call TRBJ2-5, with TRBD1 matching 7 bases. V lost 1 base and J lost 2; bases outside the gene matches: 4. The CDR3 loop spans 15 amino acids. Germline CDR1 reads SGHAT; CDR2 reads FQNNGV. The CDR3 nucleotides are TGTGCCAGCAGCTTAGGGGGACAGCCACAAGAGACCCAGTACTTC. It yields the protein CASSLGGQPQETQYF.

This clone was detected a few times. This chain joins TRBV15 and TRBJ1-4; D is unclear. The germline V gene encodes CDR1 LNHNV and CDR2 YYDKDF (reference sequence). The CDR3 runs to 18 residues. Between the trimmed V and J ends, which lost 1 base and 7 bases, there was a span of 22 bases. The CDR3 coding sequence is TGTGCCACCAGCAGAGGCCCCCTGTCAATATCGGGGTCTGAAAAACTGTTTTTT. Translation: CATSRGPLSISGSEKLFF. Variable domain in full (rest from reference TRBV15 and TRBJ1-4): DAMVIQNPRYQVTQFGKPVTLSCSQTLNHNVMYWYQQKSSQAPKLLFHYYDKDFNNEADTPDNFQSRRPNTSFCFLDIRSPGLGDTAMYLCATSRGPLSISGSEKLFFGSGTQLSVL.

V and J are TRBV9 and TRBJ2-5; D perhaps matches TRBD2 (7 bases). The end of the DNA aligns better with TRBJ2-7, so the J call may be wrong. Germline V gene sequence: CDR1 SGDLS, CDR2 YYNGEE. The CDR3 has 15 amino acids. The CDR3 DNA is TGTGCCAGCAGCGTAGGGCGGGGGCCCTCCTACGAGCAGTACTTC. It translates to CASSVGRGPSYEQYF.

The chain employs TRBV5-1 and TRBJ1-4, with TRBD1 matching 9 bases. Trimming took 3 bases from V and 8 from J; bases not matched to a gene: 8. This CDR3 has 15 amino acids. Per the germline V gene, CDR1 is SGHRS and CDR2 is YFSETQ. The CDR3 region has the DNA TGCGCCAGCAGCTCCGGGACAGGGTTTGGCGAAAAACTGTTTTTT. Its translation is CASSSGTGFGEKLFF. Variable domain in full (rest from reference TRBV5-1 and TRBJ1-4): KAGVTQTPRYLIKTRGQQVTLSCSPISGHRSVSWYQQTPGQGLQFLFEYFSETQRNKGNFPGRFSGRQFSNSRSEMNVSTLELGDSALYLCASSSGTGFGEKLFFGSGTQLSVL.

The J gene is TRBJ2-1, the V gene TRBV5-8, with 7 bases aligning to TRBD2. V lost 4 bases and J lost 2; bases outside the gene matches: 6. CDR1 is SGHTS and CDR2 is YDEGEE in the germline V gene. This CDR3 has 15 amino acids. The CDR3 here is CASSHYRGAYNEQFF. The CDR3 DNA reads as TGTGCCAGCAGCCACTATCGGGGGGCCTACAATGAGCAGTTCTTC.

The rearrangement uses TRBV27 and TRBJ2-6; the match to TRBD1 covers 10 bases. From germline, CDR1 is MNHEY and CDR2 SMNVEV (reference sequence). CDR3 length: 21 residues. V lost 5 bases to trimming and J lost 1 base; unmatched junction nucleotides: 17. The CDR3 nucleotides read TGTGCCAGCAGTCATCCAACCGGGACAGGGGTAACCACATCTGGGGCCAACGTCCTGACTTTC. This translates into CASSHPTGTGVTTSGANVLTF. The variable domain in full, with the rest retrieved from reference TRBV27 and TRBJ2-6, is EAQVTQNPRYLITVTGKKLTVTCSQNMNHEYMSWYRQDPGLGLRQIYYSMNVEVTDKGDVPEGYKVSRKEKRNFPLILESPSPNQTSLYFCASSHPTGTGVTTSGANVLTFGAGSRLTVL.

This clone has only one observation. The chain joins TRBV2 to TRBJ2-5; 9 positions agree with TRBD1. Judging by the DNA end, TRBJ2-7 fits better; the J call may be wrong. This CDR3 has 14 amino acids. From germline, CDR1 is SNHLY and CDR2 FYNNEI. The CDR3 DNA reads as TGTGCCAGCAAGGGGACAGGGAGGGGTTACGAGCAGTACTTC. It specifies CASKGTGRGYEQYF.

The gene calls are TRBV15 and TRBJ2-3; possibly TRBD1 for D (6 bases). Looked up from germline, CDR1 is LNHNV and CDR2 is YYDKDF (reference sequence). The CDR3 sequence is 15 residues long. Deletions cut 1 base from V and 8 bases from J, with 16 bases between. In DNA form, the CDR3 reads TGTGCCACCAGCAGAGGAGGGGGTGCGGCCGGTACGCAGTATTTT. This sequence encodes CATSRGGGAAGTQYF.

The chain has TRBV19 and TRBJ2-7; maybe TRBD2 (6 bases). Trimming shortened V by 0 bases and J by 3 bases, and 18 bases separated the two germline ends. CDR1 LNHDA and CDR2 SQIVND come from the germline V gene (reference sequence). There are 17 residues in the CDR3. Written as DNA, the CDR3 is TGTGCCAGTAGTATAGAGGGTCGGGGGAGACCCTTCTACGAGCAGTACTTC. This codes for CASSIEGRGRPFYEQYF.

This chain uses TRBV5-1 with TRBJ1-3; 7 nucleotides align to TRBD1. Trimming cost V 4 bases and J 0 bases; bases outside gene matches: 7. There are 16 residues in the CDR3. Looked up from germline, CDR1 is SGHRS and CDR2 is YFSETQ. CDR3 nucleotides: TGCGCCAGCAGCCCGAGGACAGGCCTCTCTGGAAACACCATATATTTT. Translated, it gives CASSPRTGLSGNTIYF.

The gene calls are TRBV7-9 and TRBJ1-3, with 8 bases lining up with TRBD1. Germline CDR1 is SEHNR and CDR2 is FQNEAQ (reference sequence). V was clipped by 5 bases and J by 0 bases; unmatched bases: 6. The length of the CDR3 is 16 residues. This chain's CDR3 is CASSPPGQDSGNTIYF. CDR3 DNA: TGTGCCAGCAGCCCCCCGGGACAGGACTCTGGAAACACCATATATTTT.

For this clone: In the same sample, other DNA sequences code for this CDR3. The chain combines TRBV9 with TRBJ2-7, with TRBD2 as a possible D gene (7 bases). Per germline, CDR1 SGDLS and CDR2 YYNGEE. The CDR3 is made up of 14 amino acids. V lost 3 bases, J lost 2 bases, and 12 bases lay in between. The CDR3 coding sequence is TGTGCCAGCAGCGGTGGGGGGGCCCCCTACGAGCAGTACTTC. Protein product: CASSGGGAPYEQYF. Full variable domain (remainder filled in from reference TRBV9 and TRBJ2-7): DSGVTQTPKHLITATGQRVTLRCSPRSGDLSVYWYQQSLDQGLQFLIQYYNGEERAKGNILERFSAQQFPDLHSELNLSSLELGDSALYFCASSGGGAPYEQYFGPGTRLTVT.